Shown below are 13 T cell receptor beta chains from a single sample sequenced in a study of PD-L1 blockade in urothelial cancer. Sequenced by immunoSEQ multiplex PCR; TCRdb stores in-frame clones only, minus some. This table has tens of thousands of clones, roughly 76% appearing once. Indicated time point: pretreatment peripheral blood. The specimen was PBMCs, collected around atezolizumab (anti-PD-L1) treatment. These receptors were taken from a man in his 70s with urothelial cancer.

As concerns this clone: An end of the junction does not agree with germline; a read error may underlie this. The genes are TRBV7-7 and TRBJ2-5, with 8 bases that match TRBD2. The germline V gene has CDR1 SSHAT and CDR2 FNYEAQ (reference sequence). The CDR3 totals 16 residues. CDR3 nucleotide sequence: TGTGCTAGCAGCCTTGGACTAGCTTCAGGCCCCGAGACCCAGTACTTC. As protein: CASSLGLASGPETQYF.

This clone was detected only once. V is TRBV2 and J is TRBJ2-3; D may be TRBD1 (6 bases). Per germline, CDR1 SNHLY and CDR2 FYNNEI. Trimming removed 7 bases at V and 5 bases at J, with 13 bases between. The CDR3 spans 13 residues. CDR3 sequence (DNA): TGTGCCAGCAACAGGGAACAACGAGATACGCAGTATTTT. Protein: CASNREQRDTQYF. Combining the CDR3 with reference TRBV2 and TRBJ2-3 gives the whole variable domain EPEVTQTPSHQVTQMGQEVILRCVPISNHLYFYWYRQILGQKVEFLVSFYNNEISEKSEIFDDQFSVERPDGSNFTLKIRSTKLEDSAMYFCASNREQRDTQYFGPGTRLTVL.

The CDR3 nucleotides read TGCAGCGTTGAAGGACAGGGCCAGGAGACCCAGTACTTC. Encoded protein: CSVEGQGQETQYF. The gene calls are TRBV29-1 and TRBJ2-5, with 7 bases aligning to TRBD1. V was clipped by 1 base and J by 5 bases; unmatched bases: 4. This CDR3 has 13 amino acids. Per germline, CDR1 SQVTM and CDR2 ANQGSEA.

The rearrangement uses TRBV5-8 and TRBJ2-7; TRBD1 is a possible D gene (7 bases). The CDR3 loop spans 16 amino acids. The V gene lost 3 bases and the J gene lost 7 bases, with 23 bases spanning the gap. Per the germline V gene, CDR1 is SGHTS and CDR2 is YDEGEE. CDR3 nucleotides: TGTGCCAGCAGCTCTGGGCTGGACGACGCGGGACAGGAGCAGTACTTC. Its translation: CASSSGLDDAGQEQYF.

The J gene is TRBJ2-5, the V gene TRBV19, with D possibly being TRBD1 (5 bases). Trimming removed 5 bases from V and 0 bases from J, with 10 bases in between. This CDR3 contains 14 residues. Germline V gene lookup returns CDR1 LNHDA and CDR2 SQIVND (reference sequence). The CDR3 sequence: CASSLYRNQETQYF. Here the CDR3 DNA reads TGTGCCAGTAGTCTATACAGGAACCAAGAGACCCAGTACTTC.

The rearrangement joins TRBV5-6 to TRBJ2-5; D might be TRBD1 (5 bases). The V gene lost 6 bases and the J gene lost 2 bases, with 5 bases spanning the gap. This CDR3 is 11 amino acids long. Germline V gene sequence: CDR1 SGHDT, CDR2 YYEEEE. The CDR3 nucleotides are TGTGCCAGCAAGGGGCAAGAGACCCAGTACTTC. It translates to CASKGQETQYF. Looking up the rest from reference TRBV5-6 and TRBJ2-5 gives the full variable domain: DAGVTQSPTHLIKTRGQQVTLRCSPKSGHDTVSWYQQALGQGPQFIFQYYEEEERQRGNFPDRFSGHQFPNYSSELNVNALLLGDSALYLCASKGQETQYFGPGTRLLVL.

This clone was observed a single time. The genes are TRBV7-9 and TRBJ2-7; 7 positions match TRBD2. V gave up 5 bases and J gave up 6 bases; unmatched junction bases: 19. The CDR3 spans 17 residues. CDR1 SEHNR and CDR2 FQNEAQ come from the germline V gene (reference sequence). CDR3 nucleotide sequence: TGTGCCAGCAGCCCCGCTCGGCTACTAGCGCCCGCCGCCGAGCAGTACTTC. Translated: CASSPARLLAPAAEQYF.

This chain links TRBV19 with TRBJ2-6; 7 nucleotides line up with TRBD1. J was trimmed by 2 bases and V by 5 bases; bases with no gene match: 3. The CDR3 totals 15 residues. The germline CDR1 and CDR2 sequences are LNHDA and SQIVND (reference sequence). CDR3 nucleotides: TGTGCCAGTAGTCTGACAGGGACTGGGGCCAACGTCCTGACTTTC. This gives the protein CASSLTGTGANVLTF.

This chain connects TRBV6-1 to TRBJ2-3; 10 nucleotides match TRBD2. The CDR3 sequence is 15 residues long. Germline V lookup: CDR1 MNHNS, CDR2 SASEGT. Trimming at V came to 5 bases and at J to 1 base, leaving 3 bases not matched to a gene. The CDR3 region is CASSIGTSGTDTQYF. CDR3 coding DNA: TGTGCCAGCAGTATAGGGACTAGCGGCACAGATACGCAGTATTTT.

The chain joins TRBV5-8 to TRBJ2-3; D possibly corresponds to TRBD1 (6 bases). The CDR3 extends over 15 amino acids. Germline V lookup: CDR1 SGHTS, CDR2 YDEGEE. V lost 8 bases to trimming and J lost 3 bases, with 19 bases between them. CDR3 region: CASNDPTRGTDTQYF. Written as DNA, the CDR3 is TGTGCCAGTAACGACCCGACGAGGGGGACAGATACGCAGTATTTT.

The rearrangement links TRBV4-3 to TRBJ2-7; 7 bases map to TRBD2. CDR3 length: 14 residues. Germline V gene lookup returns CDR1 LGHNA and CDR2 YSLEER. Trimming at V came to 3 bases and at J to 5 bases, leaving 7 bases not matched to a gene. DNA of the CDR3: TGCGCCAGCAGCCAGGCGGGAGATTCCCACGAGCAGTACTTC. Protein: CASSQAGDSHEQYF.

The chain has TRBV19 and TRBJ1-2; a weak D match, TRBD1 (6 bases). Germline CDR1 reads LNHDA; CDR2 reads SQIVND (reference sequence). This CDR3 contains 15 residues. Trimming took 7 bases from V and 7 from J, leaving 22 bases between them. The CDR3 DNA reads as TGTGCCAGTACCACCTCACCAGGGGAGAGAGGTGGCTACACCTTC. The encoded protein is CASTTSPGERGGYTF.

This chain uses TRBV19 with TRBJ1-6; 9 nucleotides agree with TRBD1. The CDR3 runs to 15 residues. V shed 3 bases and J 7 bases; nucleotides not matched to a gene: 4. The germline V gene encodes CDR1 LNHDA and CDR2 SQIVND (reference sequence). Written as DNA, the CDR3 is TGTGCCAGTAGTATCGCGGGACAGGGAAATTCACCCCTCCACTTT. It encodes CASSIAGQGNSPLHF.